Shown below are 13 T cell receptor beta chains from a single sample sequenced in a study of CD8+ T cells in alopecia areata (dated by TCRdb to between 2018 and 2020). Library creation used the immunoSEQ multiplex PCR assay. To provide template for TCR sequencing, every sample had RNA extracted and reverse transcribed into cDNA. TCRdb mirrors the immuneACCESS table, restricted to in-frame sequences. Some clones are absent from its copies; in checked studies, under half trace to an unresolved V gene, and the reason for the others is unknown. Recorded for this sample are hundreds of thousands of clones; 66% of them occurred a single time. About 1.2% of the sample is in the top ten clones. What the treatment or condition label conveys for this sample: oral pan-JAK inhibitor, 5-10 mg twice daily. The specimen comprised CD4+ T cells sorted from blood, sampled at approximately week 45, from a patient treated with tofacitinib. These receptors came from a human donor with alopecia areata.

This chain joins TRBV29-1 and TRBJ1-1, with a possible D match to TRBD1 (5 bases). Germline V lookup: CDR1 SQVTM, CDR2 ANQGSEA. V lost 7 bases, J lost 0 bases, and 9 bases lay in between. The CDR3 is 12 amino acids. CDR3 coding DNA: TGCAGCGGCGGACACATGAACACTGAAGCTTTCTTT. This translates into CSGGHMNTEAFF.

The sample holds a few counts of this clone. This sequence joins TRBV4-3 and TRBJ1-5; D call uncertain. The CDR3 is 15 amino acids. CDR1 and CDR2 from the germline V gene are LGHNA and YSLEER. With 0 bases removed from V and 4 bases from J, the gap between germline ends came to 10 bases. As DNA, the CDR3 is TGCGCCAGCAGCCAAGATCTAGGCGGGAATCAGCCCCAGCATTTT. It translates to CASSQDLGGNQPQHF.

The chain recombines TRBV5-6 with TRBJ2-3, with a tentative D call TRBD2 (5 bases). Germline V gene sequence: CDR1 SGHDT, CDR2 YYEEEE. Trimming cost V 7 bases and J 6 bases, with 9 bases left between them. The CDR3 spans 11 residues. The CDR3 bases are TGTGCCAGCCAGGAGGTTGATACGCAGTATTTT. Protein sequence: CASQEVDTQYF.

The CDR3 loop is CASSRVGTGELFF. The CDR3 DNA reads TGTGCCAGCAGCCGTGTTGGAACCGGGGAGCTGTTTTTT. V gene TRBV5-6 combines with J gene TRBJ2-2; D remains ambiguous. Per germline, CDR1 SGHDT and CDR2 YYEEEE. The CDR3 runs to 13 residues. V dropped 4 bases and J dropped 5 bases, with 9 bases sitting between them. The complete variable domain, with remaining parts taken from reference TRBV5-6 and TRBJ2-2, reads DAGVTQSPTHLIKTRGQQVTLRCSPKSGHDTVSWYQQALGQGPQFIFQYYEEEERQRGNFPDRFSGHQFPNYSSELNVNALLLGDSALYLCASSRVGTGELFFGEGSRLTVL.

V gene TRBV28 combines with J gene TRBJ2-7, with 10 bases identical to TRBD1. This CDR3 region has 17 residues. Germline values: CDR1 MDHEN, CDR2 SYDVKM. V shed 4 bases and J 3 bases; nucleotides not matched to a gene: 12. The DNA of the CDR3 is TGTGCCAGCAGTTCTCCAGCTGGGACAGGGGCGTTCTACGAGCAGTACTTC. Translation: CASSSPAGTGAFYEQYF.

The sample holds one count of this clone. The chain employs TRBV6-5 and TRBJ2-7, with D maybe TRBD2 (6 bases). V lost 0 bases to trimming and J lost 7 bases, with 10 bases between them. There are 13 residues in the CDR3. Germline V CDR1 and CDR2: MNHEY, SVGAGI. CDR3 region: CASSYSAGREQYF. In DNA form, the CDR3 reads TGTGCCAGCAGTTACTCTGCGGGACGAGAGCAGTACTTC.

The chain couples TRBV29-1 to TRBJ2-3, with 9 nucleotides matching TRBD1. The germline V gene has CDR1 SQVTM and CDR2 ANQGSEA. V lost 3 bases to trimming and J lost 8 bases; unmatched junction nucleotides: 9. CDR3 length: 14 amino acids. The CDR3, as DNA: TGCAGCGTTGACGTGGGACAGGGAACCGCTACGCAGTATTTT. Protein sequence: CSVDVGQGTATQYF.

The gene calls are TRBV30 and TRBJ1-6; 10 bases fit TRBD1. The CDR3 is made up of 15 amino acids. Germline trimming cut 3 bases from V and 5 bases from J; bases unmatched to any gene: 4. The V gene's germline CDR1 is GTSNPN and CDR2 SVGIG (reference sequence). The CDR3 region has the DNA TGTGCCTGGAGAGGGGGACAGGGGCATAATTCACCCCTCCACTTT. This encodes CAWRGGQGHNSPLHF.

The CDR3 region is CASSFRTGELFF. The CDR3, as DNA: TGTGCCAGCAGTTTTCGAACCGGGGAGCTGTTTTTT. The chain employs TRBV6-5 and TRBJ2-2; the D is unclear. CDR3 length equals 12 residues. Germline CDR1 MNHEY, CDR2 SVGAGI. V lost 4 bases and J 5 bases, leaving 5 bases between the germline ends.

In nucleotides, the CDR3 is TGTGCCAGCAGTTACGTCGCAGGGAGCTACACCTTC. This codes for CASSYVAGSYTF. The chain recombines TRBV6-6 with TRBJ1-2, with a tentative D call TRBD1 (5 bases). V was cut by 2 bases and J by 9 bases, with 10 bases left in between. Germline-derived CDR1 and CDR2 are MNHNY and SVGAGI (reference sequence). This CDR3 comprises 12 residues.

This chain joins TRBV11-2 and TRBJ2-7; 11 bases are a match to TRBD2. J lost 6 bases, V lost 4 bases, and 5 bases had no gene match. Germline loops: CDR1 SGHAT, CDR2 FQNNGV. The CDR3 runs 14 residues. The CDR3 bases are TGTGCCAGCAGCTCCCTTAGCGGGGGGGGCGAGCAGTACTTC. As protein: CASSSLSGGGEQYF.

This sequence joins TRBV7-3 and TRBJ1-2; D not certain. Per the germline V gene, CDR1 is SGHTA and CDR2 is FQGTGA. The CDR3 runs to 13 residues. Trimming removed 5 bases from V and 8 bases from J, with 15 bases in between. The CDR3 region has the DNA TGTGCCAGCAGCCCCTCCCAGGCTGGCGGCTACACCTTC. Translating gives CASSPSQAGGYTF.

V is TRBV4-3 and J is TRBJ1-2, with D maybe TRBD1 (5 bases). Germline CDR1 LGHNA, CDR2 YSLEER. V lost 1 base and J lost 7, with 25 bases in between. This CDR3 has 18 amino acids. The CDR3 bases are TGCGCCAGCAGCCAAGGAGCGGGCCGGGGGGTCCGACAGAGTGGCTACACCTTC. Translated: CASSQGAGRGVRQSGYTF.